These 24 T cell receptor beta chains were all obtained from the same sample, sequenced in a study of blood T cell repertoires in COVID-19. Profiled with immunoSEQ multiplex PCR; TCRdb holds only in-frame clones, not every one. The sample lists under 200,000 clones; about 80% were seen once. The sequencing sample was made of peripheral blood. These receptors came from a human donor with acute or convalescent COVID-19. The donor label of this sample is uncertain.

The chain carries TRBV2 and TRBJ1-2, with D possibly matching TRBD1 (6 bases). Trimming removed 5 bases at V and 4 bases at J, with 17 bases between. The CDR3 is 15 residues long. Germline CDR1 is SNHLY and CDR2 is FYNNEI. The CDR3 coding sequence is TGTGCCAGCAGTCCCCCAGGGGTAGGAGGCTATGGCTACACCTTC. Protein: CASSPPGVGGYGYTF.

The genes are TRBV19 and TRBJ1-1; D gene uncertain. Germline V gives CDR1 LNHDA, CDR2 SQIVND (reference sequence). CDR3 length equals 14 residues. The germline V and J ends were trimmed by 7 bases and 1 base, with 13 bases remaining between them. Here the CDR3 reads CASKWSWQNTEAFF. DNA of the CDR3: TGTGCCAGTAAATGGAGTTGGCAGAACACTGAAGCTTTCTTT.

The chain is built from TRBV19 and TRBJ1-4, with D unresolved. The CDR3 has 12 residues. Between the trimmed V and J ends, which lost 5 bases and 12 bases, there was a span of 13 bases. Germline loops: CDR1 LNHDA, CDR2 SQIVND (reference sequence). The DNA for the CDR3 is TGTGCCAGTAGTGTCCGGAGGGAGGAACTGTTTTTT. Translating gives CASSVRREELFF.

Only one count was recorded for this clone. The rearrangement joins TRBV10-2 to TRBJ2-7; TRBD1 aligns across 7 bases. With 8 bases clipped from V and 4 bases from J, the junction kept 5 bases outside the gene matches. The germline V gene encodes CDR1 WSHSY and CDR2 SAAADI. The CDR3 is made up of 12 amino acids. The CDR3 is CASGDREYEQYF. The DNA of the CDR3 is TGCGCCAGCGGGGACAGAGAATACGAGCAGTACTTC.

The chain joins TRBV2 to TRBJ2-2, with TRBD2 identical over 7 bases. The CDR3 extends over 16 amino acids. The germline V gene has CDR1 SNHLY and CDR2 FYNNEI. V gave up 5 bases and J gave up 0 bases; unmatched junction bases: 6. CDR3 nucleotides: TGTGCCAGCAGTCGACTAGCAGTCGCGAACACCGGGGAGCTGTTTTTT. Amino acids: CASSRLAVANTGELFF.

The chain links TRBV7-3 to TRBJ2-2; 9 nucleotides match TRBD2. After removal of 4 bases from V and 7 bases from J, the junction contained 7 bases not matched to a gene. The V gene's germline CDR1 is SGHTA and CDR2 FQGTGA. The CDR3 is made up of 15 amino acids. The CDR3 protein is CASSYGTSLLGELFF. The CDR3 region has the DNA TGTGCCAGCAGCTATGGGACTAGCCTGCTCGGGGAGCTGTTTTTT.

The chain joins TRBV2 to TRBJ1-6, with 7 bases identical to TRBD1. The length of the CDR3 is 16 residues. With V trimmed by 4 bases and J by 5 bases, 8 bases remained unmatched. The germline V gene has CDR1 SNHLY and CDR2 FYNNEI. The CDR3 region has the DNA TGTGCCAGCAGTGTCTCAGGGGGTGGGAATAATTCACCCCTCCACTTT. This codes for CASSVSGGGNNSPLHF. The whole variable domain, remainder taken from reference TRBV2 and TRBJ1-6, is EPEVTQTPSHQVTQMGQEVILRCVPISNHLYFYWYRQILGQKVEFLVSFYNNEISEKSEIFDDQFSVERPDGSNFTLKIRSTKLEDSAMYFCASSVSGGGNNSPLHFGNGTRLTVT.

The chain is built from TRBV30 and TRBJ1-5; no reliable D call. The CDR3 runs to 13 residues. Per the germline V gene, CDR1 is GTSNPN and CDR2 is SVGIG (reference sequence). Trimming took off 0 bases at V and 4 bases at J, with 7 bases between the two ends. The CDR3 protein is CAWSVSGNQPQHF. The CDR3 coding sequence is TGTGCCTGGAGTGTCTCGGGGAATCAGCCCCAGCATTTT. The full variable domain, with the rest looked up from reference TRBV30 and TRBJ1-5, is SQTIHQWPATLVQPVGSPLSLECTVEGTSNPNLYWYRQAAGRGLQLLFYSVGIGQISSEVPQNLSASRPQDRQFILSSKKLLLSDSGFYLCAWSVSGNQPQHFGDGTRLSIL.

This clone was counted a single time. The V call is TRBV5-8, the J call TRBJ1-1, with a tentative D call TRBD1 (6 bases). Germline V gene sequence: CDR1 SGHTS, CDR2 YDEGEE. The CDR3 runs 16 residues. V dropped 3 bases and J dropped 3 bases, with 18 bases sitting between them. The CDR3 nucleotides are TGTGCCAGCAGCTATAGTTCGGGACACCAACACACTGAAGCTTTCTTT. Translated, it gives CASSYSSGHQHTEAFF.

With regard to this clone: One junction end disagrees with the germline gene, perhaps due to a read error. The V gene is TRBV11-1, the J gene TRBJ2-7; TRBD1 might be the D (6 bases). Germline loops: CDR1 SGHAT, CDR2 FQDESV (reference sequence). CDR3 size: 14 residues. CDR3 bases: TGTGCCAGCAACCAGAGGGGGTCCTCCCACGAGCAGTACTTC. Protein: CASNQRGSSHEQYF.

The chain has TRBV6-2 or TRBV6-3 and TRBJ2-6, with D unresolved. Germline V gives CDR1 MNHEY, CDR2 SVGEGT. This CDR3 has 17 residues. V was pared by 2 bases and J by 2 bases, with 13 bases between. This chain's CDR3 is CASSYAVGSAGANVLTF. The CDR3 coding sequence is TGTGCCAGCAGTTACGCGGTGGGTTCGGCTGGGGCCAACGTCCTGACTTTC.

The chain has TRBV5-1 and TRBJ1-4; D not certain. This CDR3 is built from 13 residues. Trimming took 5 bases from V and 8 from J, leaving 13 bases between them. Germline V gives CDR1 SGHRS, CDR2 YFSETQ. The CDR3 nucleotides are TGCGCCAGCAGTCTCGAGAACCACGAAAAACTGTTTTTT. It translates to CASSLENHEKLFF.

The chain recombines TRBV20-1 with TRBJ1-2, with 8 bases aligning to TRBD1. CDR3 length equals 12 residues. The germline gives CDR1 DFQATT, CDR2 SNEGSKA (reference sequence). V was pared by 3 bases and J by 7 bases, with 4 bases of the junction left unmatched. The CDR3 sequence: CSASLGTGGYTF. The CDR3 coding sequence is TGCAGTGCTAGTCTCGGGACAGGTGGCTACACCTTC.

This chain's CDR3 is CSVGQADTQYF. The CDR3 nucleotides are TGCAGCGTTGGCCAGGCCGATACGCAGTATTTT. This chain joins TRBV29-1 and TRBJ2-3; D not resolved. The CDR3 covers 11 residues. CDR1 and CDR2 (germline): SQVTM, ANQGSEA. Trimming shortened V by 4 bases and J by 6 bases, and 8 bases separated the two germline ends.

A single count supports this clone. The V gene is TRBV19, the J gene TRBJ1-5; 11 nucleotides align to TRBD1. Germline V lookup: CDR1 LNHDA, CDR2 SQIVND (reference sequence). V was clipped by 3 bases and J by 11 bases; unmatched bases: 12. The CDR3 contains 16 residues. CDR3 amino acids: CASSIDGTGGFGSQHF. DNA of the CDR3: TGTGCCAGTAGTATCGACGGGACAGGGGGGTTCGGGTCCCAGCATTTT.

This clone has a single count. The chain is built from TRBV19 and TRBJ2-5, with D perhaps matching TRBD2 (6 bases). V was clipped by 4 bases and J by 7 bases, with 16 bases between them. There are 14 residues in the CDR3. Germline V gene sequence: CDR1 LNHDA, CDR2 SQIVND (reference sequence). This chain's CDR3 is CASSTSGTPGTQYF. CDR3 DNA: TGTGCCAGTAGTACTTCCGGGACTCCCGGGACCCAGTACTTC. The full variable domain, with the rest looked up from reference TRBV19 and TRBJ2-5, is DGGITQSPKYLFRKEGQNVTLSCEQNLNHDAMYWYRQDPGQGLRLIYYSQIVNDFQKGDIAEGYSVSREKKESFPLTVTSAQKNPTAFYLCASSTSGTPGTQYFGPGTRLLVL.

The chain joins TRBV4-1 to TRBJ1-3; D is uncertain. The V end lost 3 bases, the J end lost 4 bases, and 19 bases lay between the germline ends. The CDR3 length is 17 residues. Per the germline V gene, CDR1 is MGHRA and CDR2 is YSYEKL. CDR3 protein: CASSHPKQTAAGNTIYF. Here the CDR3 DNA reads TGCGCCAGCAGCCACCCTAAACAAACCGCGGCGGGAAACACCATATATTTT.

The V and J genes are TRBV19 and TRBJ1-3; D remains ambiguous. CDR3 length equals 14 residues. Germline V gene data show CDR1 as LNHDA and CDR2 as SQIVND (reference sequence). V was trimmed by 5 bases and J by 1 base, leaving 9 bases between them. The CDR3 DNA sequence: TGTGCCAGTAGTCAGGCACCGTCTGGAAACACCATATATTTT. Translation: CASSQAPSGNTIYF.

The V gene is TRBV5-4, the J gene TRBJ1-4, with D tentatively TRBD1 (6 bases). CDR1 and CDR2 from the germline V gene are SGHNT and YYREEE (reference sequence). The CDR3 is 15 amino acids. V gave up 4 bases and J gave up 7 bases, with 17 bases separating them. CDR3 sequence (DNA): TGTGCCAGCAGCCTGACGGGGGGCTGGGCTGAAAAACTGTTTTTT. Its translation is CASSLTGGWAEKLFF.

This clone was seen a single time. The chain employs TRBV5-4 and TRBJ1-2; D gene uncertain. Between the trimmed V and J ends, which lost 2 bases and 8 bases, there was a span of 16 bases. In germline, CDR1 is SGHNT, CDR2 YYREEE (reference sequence). The CDR3 loop spans 14 amino acids. CDR3 sequence reads: CASSLQGLEWGYTF. As DNA, the CDR3 is TGTGCCAGCAGCTTACAAGGACTGGAGTGGGGCTACACCTTC. Full variable domain (remainder filled in from reference TRBV5-4 and TRBJ1-2): ETGVTQSPTHLIKTRGQQVTLRCSSQSGHNTVSWYQQALGQGPQFIFQYYREEENGRGNFPPRFSGLQFPNYSSELNVNALELDDSALYLCASSLQGLEWGYTFGSGTRLTVV.

J is TRBJ1-5 and V is TRBV19; D is possibly TRBD1 (5 bases). The CDR3 extends over 15 amino acids. Germline V gives CDR1 LNHDA, CDR2 SQIVND (reference sequence). V was shortened by 3 bases and J by 7 bases, with 16 bases between the two germline ends. This chain's CDR3 is CASSISAQGIQPQHF. For the CDR3, the DNA is TGTGCCAGTAGTATTAGTGCCCAGGGTATCCAGCCCCAGCATTTT. Based on the CDR3 plus reference TRBV19 and TRBJ1-5, the full variable domain is DGGITQSPKYLFRKEGQNVTLSCEQNLNHDAMYWYRQDPGQGLRLIYYSQIVNDFQKGDIAEGYSVSREKKESFPLTVTSAQKNPTAFYLCASSISAQGIQPQHFGDGTRLSIL.

The chain recombines TRBV28 with TRBJ1-6; 10 bases agree with TRBD1. The ends lost 4 bases at V and 9 bases at J; junction bases unmatched: 9. The CDR3 is 16 amino acids. The germline V gene encodes CDR1 MDHEN and CDR2 SYDVKM. The CDR3 loop reads CASSSYGQGDGSPLHF. Here the CDR3 DNA reads TGTGCCAGCAGTTCCTATGGACAGGGGGATGGTTCACCCCTCCACTTT.

As DNA, the CDR3 is TGCAGTACGGACAGACAAGAGACCCAGTACTTC. Amino acids: CSTDRQETQYF. This sequence joins TRBV20-1 and TRBJ2-5, with TRBD1 as a possible D gene (6 bases). V gave up 8 bases and J gave up 2 bases, with 9 bases separating them. Germline V gene data show CDR1 as DFQATT and CDR2 as SNEGSKA (reference sequence). The length of the CDR3 is 11 residues.

The genes are TRBV7-2 and TRBJ1-4; possible D gene TRBD1, 6 bases. The CDR3 is 15 residues long. V was clipped by 3 bases and J by 0 bases, with 8 bases between them. Germline V gene sequence: CDR1 SGHTA, CDR2 FQGNSA. The CDR3 loop is CASSFRGPTNEKLFF. The CDR3 DNA is TGTGCCAGCAGCTTCAGGGGCCCAACTAATGAAAAACTGTTTTTT. The full variable domain, with the rest looked up from reference TRBV7-2 and TRBJ1-4, is GAGVSQSPSNKVTEKGKDVELRCDPISGHTALYWYRQSLGQGLEFLIYFQGNSAPDKSGLPSDRFSAERTGGSVSTLTIQRTQQEDSAVYLCASSFRGPTNEKLFFGSGTQLSVL.